Only a few counts were recorded for the clone carrying this TCR beta chain. Its target is not known. CDR3 size: 15 residues. CDR1 MDHEN and CDR2 SYDVKM come from the germline V gene. The V segment lost 7 bases and the J segment 3 bases; nucleotides outside the gene matches: 5. PCR used 60 Vbeta primers and 13 Jbeta primers. Measured with immunoSEQ multiplex PCR; TCRdb has only the in-frame clones, and not every one. The top ten hold around 2% of the sample, which has more than 130,000 clones, about four fifths seen once. The entry originates in a study of cytomegalovirus exposure and HLA in healthy donors. Whole-study context: One earlier analysis, a look at approximately 180 million T cells, found around 110 million unique TCR beta sequences.

Points from the study as a whole: For cytomegalovirus status, the classifier reportedly gave diagnoses with high specificity and sensitivity. From TCR beta sequences, most subjects' HLA-A and HLA-B alleles were reportedly predicted accurately.

The V and J genes are TRBV28 and TRBJ2-2, with 10 bases fitting TRBD2. The sequence was collected from a man aged 30 to 45 in good health and CMV-seronegative. Sequenced material: PBMCs. The CDR3 nucleotides are TGTGCCAGCACGAGCGGGAGGGCCCACACCGGGGAGCTGTTTTTT. Protein product: CASTSGRAHTGELFF.